The T cell receptor beta chain described here comes from a study of CD8 T cells in ankylosing spondylitis. MiXCR, run by TCRdb on the 5' RACE reads, gives a single entry per CDR3 protein. The data show about 540,000 distinct CDR3 sequences, more than 9.5% seen once. Germline-derived CDR1 and CDR2 are SGHTA and FQGNSA. The germline V and J ends were trimmed by 2 bases and 0 bases, with 14 bases remaining between them. CDR3 length: 16 amino acids. Points from the study as a whole: About 8 highly homologous variants made up a TCR beta motif, and this motif appeared characteristic of ankylosing spondylitis blood.

Remarks on this clonotype: What it binds is unknown.

What was sequenced was blood, either unsorted or a sorted T cell fraction (not recorded which). The TCR originated in a male donor with ankylosing spondylitis. This chain uses TRBV7-2 with TRBJ2-7; D remains unclear. This chain's CDR3 is CASSLQVGSSSYEQYF. CDR3 nucleotide sequence: TGTGCCAGCAGCTTACAAGTGGGGTCCAGCTCCTACGAGCAGTACTTC.